These T cell receptor beta chains were read from a single sample in a study of cytomegalovirus exposure and HLA in healthy donors. Sequencing used immunoSEQ multiplex PCR; TCRdb keeps in-frame clones, though not all of them. The sample consists of 170,000 or so clones, 80% of them appearing once. The sequenced sample consisted of PBMCs. The receptors were sampled from a boy aged 5-17 years in good health and CMV-seronegative. The CDR3 runs from the conserved cysteine through the conserved F or W. D genes are given only for firm matches. Some rows mark clone size as missing; the rest say once, few, many or name a class of expanded clone.

d_call clone_size j_call v_call cdr3_aa cdr3_nt
NA few TRBJ1-1 TRBV20-1 CSARADPRAFF TGCAGTGCTAGAGCCGACCCGCGGGCTTTCTTT
TRBD1 few TRBJ2-3 TRBV7-2 CASSIQGDTQYF TGTGCCAGCAGCATACAGGGGGATACGCAGTATTTT
NA NA TRBJ1-1 TRBV2 CASSGGEAFF TGTGCCAGCAGTGGGGGCGAAGCTTTCTTT
TRBD1 NA TRBJ1-1 TRBV9 CASSAGGFNEAFF TGTGCCAGCAGCGCAGGGGGTTTTAATGAAGCTTTCTTT
NA NA TRBJ2-7 TRBV9 CASSVGGRGEQYF TGTGCCAGCAGCGTAGGTGGTAGGGGCGAGCAGTACTTC
NA once TRBJ1-4 TRBV19 CASSVREKLFF TGTGCCAGCTCTGTCCGGGAAAAACTGTTTTTT
TRBD2 NA TRBJ2-5 TRBV19 CASSIAGGQVGETQYF TGTGCCAGTAGTATAGCGGGGGGGCAGGTGGGAGAGACCCAGTACTTC
NA NA TRBJ1-2 TRBV19 CASTPGGDGYTF TGTGCCAGTACTCCGGGGGGCGATGGCTACACCTTC
NA NA TRBJ2-7 TRBV11-2 CASSYDKTYEQYF TGTGCCAGCAGCTACGACAAGACCTACGAGCAGTACTTC
TRBD2 few TRBJ2-2 TRBV19 CASIGEGGRNTGELFF TGTGCCAGTATAGGCGAGGGCGGGAGGAACACCGGGGAGCTGTTTTTT
TRBD1 NA TRBJ1-2 TRBV5-8 CASSLRGDRGTWVHGYTF TGTGCCAGCAGCTTGCGTGGGGACAGGGGAACTTGGGTGCATGGCTACACCTTC
NA NA TRBJ1-1 TRBV5-1 CASSLPTGNTEAFF TGCGCCAGCAGCCTCCCGACAGGGAACACTGAAGCTTTCTTT
NA NA TRBJ1-5 TRBV6-5 CASGEEATQPQHF TGTGCCAGCGGGGAGGAGGCCACTCAGCCCCAGCATTTT
TRBD1 NA TRBJ2-7 TRBV19 CASSMGQGRTREQYF TGTGCCAGTAGTATGGGACAGGGACGTACTCGCGAGCAGTACTTC
NA NA TRBJ1-5 TRBV6-5 CASSYGGINQPQHF TGTGCCAGCAGTTACGGAGGGATTAATCAGCCCCAGCATTTT
TRBD2 NA TRBJ2-7 TRBV28 CASSLGLADTSYEQYF TGTGCCAGCAGTCTCGGACTAGCGGATACCTCCTACGAGCAGTACTTC
NA NA TRBJ1-4 TRBV6-5 CASSRDGESNEKLFF TGTGCCAGCAGTCGGGATGGGGAATCTAATGAAAAACTGTTTTTT
TRBD1 NA TRBJ1-1 TRBV5-6 CASSRTGLQNTEAFF TGTGCCAGCAGCAGGACAGGGTTACAGAACACTGAAGCTTTCTTT
NA NA TRBJ2-7 TRBV19 CASSMQGTYEQYF TGTGCCAGTAGTATGCAGGGGACCTACGAGCAGTACTTC